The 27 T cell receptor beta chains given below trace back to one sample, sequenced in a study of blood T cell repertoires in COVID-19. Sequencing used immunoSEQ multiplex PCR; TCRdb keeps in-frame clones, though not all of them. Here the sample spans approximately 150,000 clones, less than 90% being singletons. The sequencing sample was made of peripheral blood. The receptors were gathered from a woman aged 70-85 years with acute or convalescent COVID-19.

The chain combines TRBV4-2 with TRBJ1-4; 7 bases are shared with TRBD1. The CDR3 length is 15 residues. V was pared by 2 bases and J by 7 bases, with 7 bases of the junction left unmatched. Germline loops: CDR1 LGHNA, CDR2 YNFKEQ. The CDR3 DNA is TGTGCCAGCAGCCAAATCAGGGGGGTTTTTGAAAAACTGTTTTTT. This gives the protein CASSQIRGVFEKLFF.

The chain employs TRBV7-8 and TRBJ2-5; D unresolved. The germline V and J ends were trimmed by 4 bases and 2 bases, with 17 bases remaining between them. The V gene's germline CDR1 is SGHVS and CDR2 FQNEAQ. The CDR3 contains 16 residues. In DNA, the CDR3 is TGTGCCAGCAGCTCAGGATTTCAGTTCCCACAAGAGACCCAGTACTTC. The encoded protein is CASSSGFQFPQETQYF.

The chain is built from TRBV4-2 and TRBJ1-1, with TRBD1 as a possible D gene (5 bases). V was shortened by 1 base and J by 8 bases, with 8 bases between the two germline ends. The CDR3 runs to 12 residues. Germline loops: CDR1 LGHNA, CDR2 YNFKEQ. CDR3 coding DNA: TGTGCCAGCAGCCAAGTGGAGGGGGAAGCTTTCTTT. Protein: CASSQVEGEAFF.

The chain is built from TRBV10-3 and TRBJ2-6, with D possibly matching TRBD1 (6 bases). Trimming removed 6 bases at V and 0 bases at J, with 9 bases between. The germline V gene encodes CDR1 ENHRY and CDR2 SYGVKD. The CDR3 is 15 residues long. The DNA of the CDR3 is TGTGCCATCAGGGGACAACTCTCTGGGGCCAACGTCCTGACTTTC. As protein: CAIRGQLSGANVLTF.

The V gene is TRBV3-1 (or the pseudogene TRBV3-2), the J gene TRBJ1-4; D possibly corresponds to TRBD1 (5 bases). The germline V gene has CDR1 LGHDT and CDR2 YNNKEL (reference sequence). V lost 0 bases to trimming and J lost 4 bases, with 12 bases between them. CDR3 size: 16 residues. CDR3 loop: CASSQDATDDNEKLFF. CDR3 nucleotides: TGTGCCAGCAGCCAAGATGCGACAGACGATAATGAAAAACTGTTTTTT.

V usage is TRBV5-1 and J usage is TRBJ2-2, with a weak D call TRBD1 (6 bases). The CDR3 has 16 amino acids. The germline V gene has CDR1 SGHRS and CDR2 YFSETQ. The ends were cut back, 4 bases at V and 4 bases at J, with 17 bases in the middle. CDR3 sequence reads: CASSPTGPSSTGELFF. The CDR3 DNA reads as TGCGCCAGCAGCCCAACAGGGCCCAGTAGCACCGGGGAGCTGTTTTTT.

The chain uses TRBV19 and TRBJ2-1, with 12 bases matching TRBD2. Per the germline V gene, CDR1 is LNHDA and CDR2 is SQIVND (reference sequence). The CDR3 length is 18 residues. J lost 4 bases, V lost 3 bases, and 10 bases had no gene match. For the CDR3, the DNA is TGTGCCAGTAGTATTCGGCCGAGGACTAGCGGGGTTTACAATGAGCAGTTCTTC. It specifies CASSIRPRTSGVYNEQFF.

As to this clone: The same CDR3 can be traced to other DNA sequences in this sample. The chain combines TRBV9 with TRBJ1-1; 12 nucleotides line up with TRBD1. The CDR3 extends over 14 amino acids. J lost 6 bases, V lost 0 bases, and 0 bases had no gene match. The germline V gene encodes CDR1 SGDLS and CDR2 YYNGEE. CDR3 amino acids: CASSVGDRGPEAFF. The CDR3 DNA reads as TGTGCCAGCAGCGTAGGGGACAGGGGGCCTGAAGCTTTCTTT.

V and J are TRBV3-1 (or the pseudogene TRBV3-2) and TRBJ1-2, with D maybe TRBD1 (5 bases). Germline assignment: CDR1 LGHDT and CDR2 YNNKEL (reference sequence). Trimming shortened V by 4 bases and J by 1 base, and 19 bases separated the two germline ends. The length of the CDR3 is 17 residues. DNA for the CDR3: TGTGCCAGCAGCCCCCGAACTGCAGGGCGGAGTAACTATGGCTACACCTTC. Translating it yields CASSPRTAGRSNYGYTF.

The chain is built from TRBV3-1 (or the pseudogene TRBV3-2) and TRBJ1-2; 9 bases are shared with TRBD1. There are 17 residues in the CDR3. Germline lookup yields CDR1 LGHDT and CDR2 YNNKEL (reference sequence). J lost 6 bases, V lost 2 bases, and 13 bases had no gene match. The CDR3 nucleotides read TGTGCCAGCAGCCAATCAGCCTCCCCGGGGACAGGGCATGGCTACACCTTC. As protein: CASSQSASPGTGHGYTF.

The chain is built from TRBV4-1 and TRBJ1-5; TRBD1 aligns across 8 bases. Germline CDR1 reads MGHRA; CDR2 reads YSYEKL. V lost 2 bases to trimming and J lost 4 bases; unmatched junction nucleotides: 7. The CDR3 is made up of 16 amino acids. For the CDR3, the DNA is TGCGCCAGCAGCCAATCCCCTGACAGGGGTAATCAGCCCCAGCATTTT. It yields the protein CASSQSPDRGNQPQHF.

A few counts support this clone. The CDR3 sequence is CASRGTREETQYF. The CDR3 DNA reads TGTGCCAGCAGAGGGACTAGAGAAGAGACCCAGTACTTC. J is TRBJ2-5 and V is TRBV2; 8 nucleotides agree with TRBD2. The CDR3 has 13 amino acids. The V gene end was trimmed by 6 bases and the J gene end by 3 bases; junction bases not matched to a gene: 3. The germline V gene encodes CDR1 SNHLY and CDR2 FYNNEI.

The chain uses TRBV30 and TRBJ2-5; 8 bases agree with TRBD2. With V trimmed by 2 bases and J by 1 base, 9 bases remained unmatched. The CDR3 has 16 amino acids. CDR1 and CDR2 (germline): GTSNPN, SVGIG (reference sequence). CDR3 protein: CAWSPNFGRAQETQYF. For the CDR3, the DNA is TGTGCCTGGAGTCCAAATTTCGGGAGGGCCCAAGAGACCCAGTACTTC.

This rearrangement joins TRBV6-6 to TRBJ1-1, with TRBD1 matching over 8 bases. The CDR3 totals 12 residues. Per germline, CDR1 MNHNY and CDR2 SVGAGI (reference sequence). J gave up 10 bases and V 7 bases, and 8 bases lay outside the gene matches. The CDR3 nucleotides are TGTGCCAGCACCATCCAGGACAGGGCAGCTTTCTTT. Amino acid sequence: CASTIQDRAAFF.

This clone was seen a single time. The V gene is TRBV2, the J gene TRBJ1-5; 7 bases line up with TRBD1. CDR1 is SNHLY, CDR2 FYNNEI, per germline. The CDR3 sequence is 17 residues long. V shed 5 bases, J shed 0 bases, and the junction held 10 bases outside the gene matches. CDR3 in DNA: TGTGCCAGCAGTCCCCGGACAGGTTTTAATAGCAATCAGCCCCAGCATTTT. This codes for CASSPRTGFNSNQPQHF.

The CDR3 sequence is CASSFDGYRQKIYTDTQYF. For the CDR3, the DNA is TGTGCCAGCAGCTTCGACGGGTACAGACAGAAAATTTACACAGATACGCAGTATTTT. The V and J genes are TRBV5-6 and TRBJ2-3, with a possible D match to TRBD1 (5 bases). Trimming took 2 bases from V and 2 from J, leaving 24 bases between them. There are 19 residues in the CDR3. Looked up from germline, CDR1 is SGHDT and CDR2 is YYEEEE.

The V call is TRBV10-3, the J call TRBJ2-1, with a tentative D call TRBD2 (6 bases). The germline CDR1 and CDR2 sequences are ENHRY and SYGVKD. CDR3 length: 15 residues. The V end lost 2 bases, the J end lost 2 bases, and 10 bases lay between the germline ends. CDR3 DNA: TGTGCCATCAGTGAGGGAACGGGGGCCTACAATGAGCAGTTCTTC. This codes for CAISEGTGAYNEQFF.

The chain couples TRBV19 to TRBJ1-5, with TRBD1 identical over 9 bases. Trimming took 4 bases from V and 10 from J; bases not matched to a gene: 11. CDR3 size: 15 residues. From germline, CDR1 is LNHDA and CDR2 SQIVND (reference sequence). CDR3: CASSRRQGGPRPQHF. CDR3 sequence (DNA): TGTGCCAGTAGTAGAAGACAGGGGGGGCCGCGACCCCAGCATTTT.

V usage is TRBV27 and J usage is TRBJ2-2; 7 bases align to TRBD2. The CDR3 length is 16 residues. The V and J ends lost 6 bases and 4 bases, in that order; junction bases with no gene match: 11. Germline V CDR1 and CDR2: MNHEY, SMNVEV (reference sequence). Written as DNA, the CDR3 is TGTGCCAGCAGCCCGGGATCGCGGGAGATCACCGGGGAGCTGTTTTTT. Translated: CASSPGSREITGELFF.

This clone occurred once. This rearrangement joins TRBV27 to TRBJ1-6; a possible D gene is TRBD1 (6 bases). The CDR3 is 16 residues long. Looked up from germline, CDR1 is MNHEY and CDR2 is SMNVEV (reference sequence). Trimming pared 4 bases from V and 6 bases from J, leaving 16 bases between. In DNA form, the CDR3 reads TGTGCCAGCAGTTCCCCGTGGACAGATCTTAATTCACCCCTCCACTTT. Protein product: CASSSPWTDLNSPLHF.

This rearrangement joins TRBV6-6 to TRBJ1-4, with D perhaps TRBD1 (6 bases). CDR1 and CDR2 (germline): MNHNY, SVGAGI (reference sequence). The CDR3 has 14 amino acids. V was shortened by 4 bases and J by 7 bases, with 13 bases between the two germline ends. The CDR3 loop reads CASSFSDSGEKLFF. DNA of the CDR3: TGTGCCAGCAGTTTCTCGGACAGCGGTGAAAAACTGTTTTTT.

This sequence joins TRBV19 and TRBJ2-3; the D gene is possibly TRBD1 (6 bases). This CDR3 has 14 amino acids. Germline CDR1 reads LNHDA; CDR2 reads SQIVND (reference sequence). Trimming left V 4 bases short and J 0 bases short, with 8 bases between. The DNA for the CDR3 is TGTGCCAGTAGTACGACAGGTAGCACAGATACGCAGTATTTT. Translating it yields CASSTTGSTDTQYF.

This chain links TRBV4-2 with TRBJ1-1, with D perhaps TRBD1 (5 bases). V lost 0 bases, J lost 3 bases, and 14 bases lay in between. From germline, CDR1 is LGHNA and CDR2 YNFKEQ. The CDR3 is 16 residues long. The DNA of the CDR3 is TGTGCCAGCAGCCAAGAAGGGCAGGGTTGGTACACTGAAGCTTTCTTT. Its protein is CASSQEGQGWYTEAFF.

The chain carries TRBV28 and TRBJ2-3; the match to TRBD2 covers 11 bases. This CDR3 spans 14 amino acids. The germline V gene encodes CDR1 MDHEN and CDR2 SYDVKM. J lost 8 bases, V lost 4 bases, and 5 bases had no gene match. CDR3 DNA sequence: TGTGCCAGCAGTTATGGGACTAGCGGAGGTACGCAGTATTTT. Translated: CASSYGTSGGTQYF.

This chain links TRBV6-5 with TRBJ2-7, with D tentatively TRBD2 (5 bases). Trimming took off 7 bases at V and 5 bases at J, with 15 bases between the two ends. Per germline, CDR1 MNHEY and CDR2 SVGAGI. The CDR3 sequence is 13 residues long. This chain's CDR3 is CASNDPSGHEQYF. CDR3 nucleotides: TGTGCCAGCAACGATCCGAGCGGCCACGAGCAGTACTTC.

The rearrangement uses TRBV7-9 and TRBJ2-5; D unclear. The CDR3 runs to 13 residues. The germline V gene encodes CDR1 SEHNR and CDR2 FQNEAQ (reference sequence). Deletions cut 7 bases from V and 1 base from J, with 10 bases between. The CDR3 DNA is TGTGCCAGCACCAATGGGCCCCAAGAGACCCAGTACTTC. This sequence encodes CASTNGPQETQYF.

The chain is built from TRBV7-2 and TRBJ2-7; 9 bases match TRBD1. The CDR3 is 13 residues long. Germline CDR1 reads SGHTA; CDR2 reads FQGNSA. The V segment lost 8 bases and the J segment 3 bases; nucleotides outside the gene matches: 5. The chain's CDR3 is CASRRDRDYEQYF. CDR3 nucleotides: TGTGCCAGCCGCCGGGACAGGGACTACGAGCAGTACTTC.